In its sample, the clone carrying this T cell receptor (beta chain) was seen many times. Using its own MiXCR run on the reads, TCRdb lists one record per CDR3 protein. This table has 250,000 or so distinct CDR3 sequences, approximately 15% appearing once. This CDR3 is built from 13 residues. V dropped 5 bases and J dropped 3 bases, with 11 bases sitting between them. Germline lookup yields CDR1 SGHTA and CDR2 FQGNSA. The data are from a study of T cell repertoires in cytomegalovirus infection. The V and J genes are TRBV7-2 and TRBJ2-7; possibly TRBD1 for D (6 bases). The receptor was isolated from a human donor in good health (CMV status not recorded). Some clones in this sample may be carry-over from other donors' samples. Sequenced material: CD8+ T cells from PBMCs. The CDR3 DNA follows: TGTGCCAGCAGCCCCACAGGGAACTACGAGCAGTACTTC. It encodes CASSPTGNYEQYF.